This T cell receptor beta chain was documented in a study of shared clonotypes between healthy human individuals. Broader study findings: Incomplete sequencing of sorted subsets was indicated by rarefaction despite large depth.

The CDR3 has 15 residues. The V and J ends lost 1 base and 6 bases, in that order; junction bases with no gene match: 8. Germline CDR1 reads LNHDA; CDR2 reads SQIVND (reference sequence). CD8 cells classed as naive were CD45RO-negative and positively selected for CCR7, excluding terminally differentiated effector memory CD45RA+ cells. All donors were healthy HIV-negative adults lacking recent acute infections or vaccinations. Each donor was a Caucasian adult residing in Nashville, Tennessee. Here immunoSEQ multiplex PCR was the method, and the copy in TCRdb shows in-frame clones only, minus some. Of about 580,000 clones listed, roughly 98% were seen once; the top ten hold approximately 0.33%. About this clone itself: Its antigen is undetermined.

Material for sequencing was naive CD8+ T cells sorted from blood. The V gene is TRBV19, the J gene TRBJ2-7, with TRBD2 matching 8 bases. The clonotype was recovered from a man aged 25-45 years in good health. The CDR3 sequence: CASSIAGAGAGEQYF. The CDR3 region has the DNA TGTGCCAGTAGTATAGCTGGAGCGGGGGCGGGCGAGCAGTACTTC.